Presented here are 22 T cell receptor beta chains from one specimen sequenced in a study of cytomegalovirus exposure and HLA in healthy donors. The PCR was carried out with 60 Vbeta primers and 13 Jbeta primers. Assay: immunoSEQ multiplex PCR; the TCRdb copy retains only in-frame clones and omits some. Among roughly 100,000 clones listed, roughly 70% were seen once. Specimen: PBMCs. These receptors were collected from a man in his forties in good health and CMV-seropositive.

This chain joins TRBV21-1 and TRBJ2-3; the table assigns TRBD2, which was not confirmed against the DNA. TRBV21-1 is deemed a pseudogene. The CDR3 totals 15 residues. The CDR3 sequence: CASSPRPREPDTQYF. The DNA of the CDR3 is TGTGCCAGCAGCCCTAGACCGCGGGAGCCAGATACGCAGTATTTT.

The chain employs TRBV14 and TRBJ1-1, with 7 bases lining up with TRBD1. This CDR3 is built from 15 residues. V was clipped by 4 bases and J by 1 base; unmatched bases: 6. Germline V gene sequence: CDR1 SGHDN, CDR2 FVKESK. The CDR3 DNA follows: TGTGCCAGCAGCCCGGGACAGACAGCGAACACTGAAGCTTTCTTT. Its protein is CASSPGQTANTEAFF.

This chain connects TRBV5-5 to TRBJ1-1, with 10 nucleotides matching TRBD1. Germline CDR1 and CDR2: SGHKS and YYEKEE (reference sequence). The V gene end was trimmed by 2 bases and the J gene end by 5 bases; junction bases not matched to a gene: 12. The CDR3 length is 17 residues. The CDR3 loop is CASSFLQGQGLRTEAFF. The CDR3 DNA is TGTGCCAGCAGCTTCTTACAGGGACAGGGGCTAAGGACTGAAGCTTTCTTT.

The chain has TRBV7-9 and TRBJ2-7, with 12 bases that match TRBD2. V was clipped by 3 bases and J by 4 bases; unmatched bases: 4. This CDR3 has 15 residues. Germline values: CDR1 SEHNR, CDR2 FQNEAQ (reference sequence). The DNA of the CDR3 is TGTGCCAGCAGCTTTGCTAGCGGGAGGGGATACGAGCAGTACTTC. The encoded protein is CASSFASGRGYEQYF.

CDR3 DNA: TGTGCCGCAAACAGGGGGCAGGAAGCTTTCTTT. It encodes CAANRGQEAFF. The rearrangement links TRBV27 to TRBJ1-1; 9 nucleotides align to TRBD1. V lost 11 bases and J lost 8; bases outside the gene matches: 6. The CDR3 has 11 residues. Germline V gives CDR1 MNHEY, CDR2 SMNVEV (reference sequence).

This chain links TRBV2 with TRBJ1-1; D ambiguous. The CDR3 extends over 14 amino acids. Germline values: CDR1 SNHLY, CDR2 FYNNEI. Trimming stripped 1 base from V and 1 base from J, with 7 bases between. The CDR3 loop reads CASSEGAGNTEAFF. In DNA form, the CDR3 reads TGTGCCAGCAGTGAAGGGGCCGGGAACACTGAAGCTTTCTTT.

As for this clone: Other DNA sequences in the sample encode the same CDR3. The rearrangement joins TRBV19 to TRBJ1-5, with a tentative D call TRBD1 (5 bases). Trimming removed 6 bases from V and 2 bases from J, with 5 bases in between. The germline V gene encodes CDR1 LNHDA and CDR2 SQIVND (reference sequence). CDR3 length equals 12 residues. The CDR3 DNA reads TGTGCCAGTAGACAGGGCAATCAGCCCCAGCATTTT. This gives the protein CASRQGNQPQHF.

The chain employs TRBV6-1 and TRBJ1-2, with a tentative D call TRBD1 (6 bases). This CDR3 is 15 amino acids long. The germline V gene encodes CDR1 MNHNS and CDR2 SASEGT. Trimming pared 1 base from V and 4 bases from J, leaving 13 bases between. CDR3 nucleotide sequence: TGTGCCAGCAGTGAAGGACAGGTCGTCGGCTATGGCTACACCTTC. Protein sequence: CASSEGQVVGYGYTF.

This clone was counted a single time. In nucleotides, the CDR3 is TGTGCCAGCAGTTTATACTCAGGGTCAGCCGGGGAGCTGTTTTTT. Protein sequence: CASSLYSGSAGELFF. The chain joins TRBV27 to TRBJ2-2; the D gene is possibly TRBD1 (5 bases). The CDR3 is 15 amino acids. From germline, CDR1 is MNHEY and CDR2 SMNVEV (reference sequence). Trimming took 1 base from V and 6 from J, leaving 12 bases between them.

The rearrangement joins TRBV5-6 to TRBJ2-3; TRBD1 agrees at 8 bases. Germline V gene sequence: CDR1 SGHDT, CDR2 YYEEEE. V shed 4 bases and J 5 bases; nucleotides not matched to a gene: 12. This CDR3 contains 16 residues. CDR3 in DNA: TGTGCCAGCAGCCCGGGATCCGGGACAGGTCGAGATACGCAGTATTTT. Protein sequence: CASSPGSGTGRDTQYF.

The V and J genes are TRBV7-9 and TRBJ2-2, with D possibly being TRBD2 (6 bases). The V end lost 1 base, the J end lost 0 bases, and 9 bases lay between the germline ends. The CDR3 covers 16 residues. From germline, CDR1 is SEHNR and CDR2 FQNEAQ (reference sequence). The DNA of the CDR3 is TGTGCCAGCAGCTTAGTGCTAGCGTCGAACACCGGGGAGCTGTTTTTT. This translates into CASSLVLASNTGELFF.

The count of this clone is one. The chain employs TRBV19 and TRBJ2-7, with 11 bases lining up with TRBD2. With V trimmed by 5 bases and J by 6 bases, 3 bases remained unmatched. The CDR3 sequence is 13 residues long. Germline V gene lookup returns CDR1 LNHDA and CDR2 SQIVND (reference sequence). In DNA, the CDR3 is TGTGCCAGTAGTTCGGGACTAGCGGCCGAGCAGTACTTC. This gives the protein CASSSGLAAEQYF. The variable domain in full, with the rest retrieved from reference TRBV19 and TRBJ2-7, is DGGITQSPKYLFRKEGQNVTLSCEQNLNHDAMYWYRQDPGQGLRLIYYSQIVNDFQKGDIAEGYSVSREKKESFPLTVTSAQKNPTAFYLCASSSGLAAEQYFGPGTRLTVT.

J is TRBJ2-1 and V is TRBV10-1; 10 bases match TRBD1. Germline CDR1 and CDR2: WNHNN and SYGVQD (reference sequence). This CDR3 contains 13 residues. Trimming cost V 8 bases and J 6 bases; bases outside gene matches: 4. The CDR3: CASARTGGNEQFF. In DNA form, the CDR3 reads TGCGCCAGCGCACGGACAGGGGGCAATGAGCAGTTCTTC.

The chain is built from TRBV6-6 and TRBJ1-1; 12 nucleotides line up with TRBD1. Germline V gene sequence: CDR1 MNHNY, CDR2 SVGAGI (reference sequence). The CDR3 extends over 15 amino acids. J lost 7 bases, V lost 6 bases, and 9 bases had no gene match. The CDR3 reads CASRGQGALIGEAFF. For the CDR3, the DNA is TGTGCCAGCAGGGGACAGGGGGCGCTTATTGGTGAAGCTTTCTTT.

The rearrangement joins TRBV4-3 to TRBJ1-1; 9 bases map to TRBD1. The J segment lost 1 base and the V segment lost 1 base, leaving 4 bases of the junction unmatched. Germline lookup yields CDR1 LGHNA and CDR2 YSLEER. The CDR3 totals 16 residues. CDR3 protein: CASSQGTGAGNTEAFF. As DNA, the CDR3 is TGCGCCAGCAGCCAAGGGACAGGGGCCGGGAACACTGAAGCTTTCTTT.

The chain's CDR3 is CATNKNQGDEQYV. The DNA for the CDR3 is TGTGCCACCAACAAGAACCAGGGGGACGAGCAGTACGTC. The V call is TRBV10-3, the J call TRBJ2-7; TRBD1 aligns across 7 bases. This CDR3 has 13 residues. CDR1 is ENHRY, CDR2 SYGVKD, per germline. J gave up 5 bases and V 10 bases, and 11 bases lay outside the gene matches.

The chain links TRBV5-1 to TRBJ1-1; maybe TRBD1 (5 bases). V gave up 3 bases and J gave up 5 bases, with 14 bases separating them. This CDR3 is built from 14 residues. Germline V lookup: CDR1 SGHRS, CDR2 YFSETQ. The DNA for the CDR3 is TGCGCCAGCAGCTGGAGCGGCCGGGGGACTGAAGCTTTCTTT. Translating gives CASSWSGRGTEAFF.

CDR3: CASSRGRGAMNTEAFF. The CDR3 region has the DNA TGCGCCAGCAGCCGCGGTCGGGGGGCTATGAACACTGAAGCTTTCTTT. The chain links TRBV4-1 to TRBJ1-1; D possibly corresponds to TRBD1 (6 bases). V lost 4 bases, J lost 0 bases, and 15 bases lay in between. There are 16 residues in the CDR3. Germline assignment: CDR1 MGHRA and CDR2 YSYEKL.

The V call is TRBV2, the J call TRBJ2-3, with D possibly matching TRBD2 (5 bases). V lost 5 bases and J lost 4, with 10 bases in between. CDR3 length equals 13 residues. CDR1 is SNHLY and CDR2 is FYNNEI in the germline V gene. DNA for the CDR3: TGTGCCAGCAGTATACAGCGGCCAGATACGCAGTATTTT. Its protein is CASSIQRPDTQYF.

The chain employs TRBV19 and TRBJ1-1; maybe TRBD1 (5 bases). Trimming removed 3 bases at V and 1 base at J, with 12 bases between. The CDR3 length is 15 residues. The germline V gene has CDR1 LNHDA and CDR2 SQIVND (reference sequence). CDR3 coding DNA: TGTGCCAGTAGTATCCGGCGGGGACCGAACACTGAAGCTTTCTTT. It encodes CASSIRRGPNTEAFF.

The chain links TRBV5-1 to TRBJ1-3, with D possibly TRBD1 on 6 matching bases. The germline CDR1 and CDR2 sequences are SGHRS and YFSETQ. Trimming left V 1 base short and J 3 bases short, with 11 bases between. There are 15 residues in the CDR3. CDR3 nucleotides: TGCGCCAGCAGCTTGACCGGGACAATTGGAAACACCATATATTTT. Its translation: CASSLTGTIGNTIYF. Looking up the rest from reference TRBV5-1 and TRBJ1-3 gives the full variable domain: KAGVTQTPRYLIKTRGQQVTLSCSPISGHRSVSWYQQTPGQGLQFLFEYFSETQRNKGNFPGRFSGRQFSNSRSEMNVSTLELGDSALYLCASSLTGTIGNTIYFGEGSWLTVV.

This chain uses TRBV9 with TRBJ2-7, with 10 bases aligning to TRBD1. The CDR3 covers 15 residues. Germline values: CDR1 SGDLS, CDR2 YYNGEE. V trimming: 4 bases; J trimming: 1 base; junction bases outside the gene matches: 5. Written as DNA, the CDR3 is TGTGCCAGCAGCCCGGGACAGGGGAAGTCCTACGAGCAGTACTTC. It codes for CASSPGQGKSYEQYF.